The clone carrying this T cell receptor beta chain was detected only once. TCRdb's table, derived via immunoSEQ multiplex PCR, lists solely in-frame clones and lacks some. The sample carries 300,000 to 400,000 clones, approximately 86% recorded once. The data are from a study of blood T cell repertoires in COVID-19. Study information: T cells, B-cell-depleted T cells, or PBMCs provided the cDNA or gDNA that served as material.

The CDR3 loop spans 15 amino acids. The V gene lost 1 base and the J gene lost 4 bases, with 8 bases spanning the gap. CDR1 is SEHNR and CDR2 is FQNEAQ in the germline V gene (reference sequence). V is TRBV7-9 and J is TRBJ1-6; D not certain. The sequence was collected from a man aged 30 to 39 with COVID-19, enrolled during active disease. Sample: peripheral blood. This chain's CDR3 is CASSLGLGYNSPLHF. The CDR3 region has the DNA TGTGCCAGCAGCTTAGGACTGGGTTATAATTCACCCCTCCACTTT.